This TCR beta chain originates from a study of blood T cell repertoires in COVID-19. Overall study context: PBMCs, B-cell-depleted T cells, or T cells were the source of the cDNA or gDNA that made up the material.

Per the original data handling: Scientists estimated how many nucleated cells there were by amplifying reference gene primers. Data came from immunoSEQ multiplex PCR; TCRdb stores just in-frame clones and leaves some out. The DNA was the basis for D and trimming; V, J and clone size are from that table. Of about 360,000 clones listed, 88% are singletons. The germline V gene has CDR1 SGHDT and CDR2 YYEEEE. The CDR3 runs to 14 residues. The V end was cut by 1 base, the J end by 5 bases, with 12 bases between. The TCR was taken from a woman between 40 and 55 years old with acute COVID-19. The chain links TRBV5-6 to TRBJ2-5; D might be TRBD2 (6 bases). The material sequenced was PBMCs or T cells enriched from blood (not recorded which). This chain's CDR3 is CASSLMQGGETQYF. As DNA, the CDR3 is TGTGCCAGCAGCTTGATGCAGGGAGGTGAGACCCAGTACTTC. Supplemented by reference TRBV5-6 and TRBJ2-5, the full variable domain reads DAGVTQSPTHLIKTRGQQVTLRCSPKSGHDTVSWYQQALGQGPQFIFQYYEEEERQRGNFPDRFSGHQFPNYSSELNVNALLLGDSALYLCASSLMQGGETQYFGPGTRLLVL.